This T cell receptor beta chain was sequenced in a study of persistence of HIV-infected CD4 T cells. The stimulus was an HIV-1 Gag 15-mer peptide pool, about 1 ug/peptide/mL. Sorted nonresponding memory CD4+ T cells were CD40L-negative, CD69-negative, CD45RO-high. A note on this clone: Its antigen is currently unknown.

The immunoSEQ assay was version 4, run in survey mode. The table came from immunoSEQ multiplex PCR; TCRdb's copy has only in-frame clones and leaves some out. The table records about 36,000 clones, 80% to 85% of them present only once. The material was cultured CD4+ T cells from PBMCs, obtained from a patient who received antiretroviral therapy. The receptor comes from an adult with HIV. The donor label of this sample is uncertain.

CDR3 nucleotide sequence: TGTGCCAGCAGCTTTGGGACAGGGAACACTGAAGCTTTCTTT. It encodes CASSFGTGNTEAFF. The V call is TRBV7-9, the J call TRBJ1-1; 8 positions agree with TRBD1. The trim removed 3 bases at V and 1 base at J, leaving 1 base unmatched. The CDR3 is made up of 14 amino acids. CDR1 and CDR2 (germline): SEHNR, FQNEAQ (reference sequence).